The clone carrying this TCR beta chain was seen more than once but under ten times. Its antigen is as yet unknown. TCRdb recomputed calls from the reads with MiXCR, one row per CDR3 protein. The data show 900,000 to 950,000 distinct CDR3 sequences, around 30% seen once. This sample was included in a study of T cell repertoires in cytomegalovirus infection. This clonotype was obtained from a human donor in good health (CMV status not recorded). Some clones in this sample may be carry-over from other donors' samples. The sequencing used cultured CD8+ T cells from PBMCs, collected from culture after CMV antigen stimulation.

CDR3 sequence (DNA): TGCAGCGTGGAGACAGGGCCCTACGAGCAGTACTTC. Translated: CSVETGPYEQYF. The chain uses TRBV29-1 and TRBJ2-7; 7 bases are shared with TRBD1. The germline CDR1 and CDR2 sequences are SQVTM and ANQGSEA. The trim removed 6 bases at V and 2 bases at J, leaving 4 bases unmatched. The CDR3 runs 12 residues.